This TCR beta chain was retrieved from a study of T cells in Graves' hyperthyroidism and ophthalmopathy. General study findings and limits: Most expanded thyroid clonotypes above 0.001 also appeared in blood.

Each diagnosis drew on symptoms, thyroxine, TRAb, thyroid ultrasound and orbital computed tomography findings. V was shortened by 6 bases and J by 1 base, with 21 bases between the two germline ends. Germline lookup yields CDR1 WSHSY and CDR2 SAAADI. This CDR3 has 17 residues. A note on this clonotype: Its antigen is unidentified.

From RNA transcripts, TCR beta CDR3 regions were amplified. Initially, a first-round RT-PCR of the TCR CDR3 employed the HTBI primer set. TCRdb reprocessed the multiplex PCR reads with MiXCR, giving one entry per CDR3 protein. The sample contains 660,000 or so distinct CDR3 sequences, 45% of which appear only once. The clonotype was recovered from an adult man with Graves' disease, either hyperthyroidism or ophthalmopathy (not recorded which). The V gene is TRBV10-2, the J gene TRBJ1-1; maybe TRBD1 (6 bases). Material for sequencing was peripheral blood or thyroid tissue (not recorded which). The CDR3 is CASSHGLVTGTNTEAFF. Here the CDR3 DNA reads TGCGCCAGCAGCCACGGACTAGTCACAGGGACGAACACTGAAGCTTTCTTT.